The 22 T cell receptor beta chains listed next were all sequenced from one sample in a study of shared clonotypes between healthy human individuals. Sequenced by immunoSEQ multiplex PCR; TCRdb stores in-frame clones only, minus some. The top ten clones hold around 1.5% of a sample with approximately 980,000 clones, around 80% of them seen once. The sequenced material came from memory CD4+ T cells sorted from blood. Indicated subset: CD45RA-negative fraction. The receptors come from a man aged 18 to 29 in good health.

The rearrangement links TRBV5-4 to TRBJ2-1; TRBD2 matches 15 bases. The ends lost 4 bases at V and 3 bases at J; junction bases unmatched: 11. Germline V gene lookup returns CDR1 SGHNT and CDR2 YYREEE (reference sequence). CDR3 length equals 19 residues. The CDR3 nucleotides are TGTGCCAGCAGCCTACACGGGACTAGCGGGAGGAGGAACTACAATGAGCAGTTCTTC. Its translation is CASSLHGTSGRRNYNEQFF.

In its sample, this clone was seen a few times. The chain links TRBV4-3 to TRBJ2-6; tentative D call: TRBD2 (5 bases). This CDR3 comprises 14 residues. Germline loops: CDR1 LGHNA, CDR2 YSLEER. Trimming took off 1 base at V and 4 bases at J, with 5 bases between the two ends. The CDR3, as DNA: TGCGCCAGCAGCCAAGCGGGAGGGGCCAACGTCCTGACTTTC. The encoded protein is CASSQAGGANVLTF.

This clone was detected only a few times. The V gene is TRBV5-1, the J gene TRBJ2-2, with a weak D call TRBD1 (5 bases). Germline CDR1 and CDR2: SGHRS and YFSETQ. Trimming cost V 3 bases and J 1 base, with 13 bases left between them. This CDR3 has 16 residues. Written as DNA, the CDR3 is TGCGCCAGCAGCTCTCTACCTCAGGGGAACACCGGGGAGCTGTTTTTT. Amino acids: CASSSLPQGNTGELFF.

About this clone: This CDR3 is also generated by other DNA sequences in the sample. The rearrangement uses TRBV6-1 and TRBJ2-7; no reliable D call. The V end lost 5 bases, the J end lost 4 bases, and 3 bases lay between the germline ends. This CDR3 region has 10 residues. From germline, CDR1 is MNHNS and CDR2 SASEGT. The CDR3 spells CASSIYEQYF. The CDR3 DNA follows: TGTGCCAGCAGTATATACGAGCAGTACTTC.

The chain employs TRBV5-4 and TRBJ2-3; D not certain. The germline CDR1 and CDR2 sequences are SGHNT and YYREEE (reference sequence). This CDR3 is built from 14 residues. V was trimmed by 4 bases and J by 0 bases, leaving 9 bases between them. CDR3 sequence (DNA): TGTGCCAGCAGCCAAGAAATGAGCACAGATACGCAGTATTTT. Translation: CASSQEMSTDTQYF.

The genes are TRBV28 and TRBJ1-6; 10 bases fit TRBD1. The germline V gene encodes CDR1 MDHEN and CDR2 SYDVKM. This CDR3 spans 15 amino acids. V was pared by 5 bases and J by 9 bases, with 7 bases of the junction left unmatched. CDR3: CASSVIGTGVSPLHF. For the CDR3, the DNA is TGTGCCAGCAGTGTGATAGGGACAGGGGTTTCACCCCTCCACTTT. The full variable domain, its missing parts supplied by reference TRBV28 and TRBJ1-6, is DVKVTQSSRYLVKRTGEKVFLECVQDMDHENMFWYRQDPGLGLRLIYFSYDVKMKEKGDIPEGYSVSREKKERFSLILESASTNQTSMYLCASSVIGTGVSPLHFGNGTRLTVT.

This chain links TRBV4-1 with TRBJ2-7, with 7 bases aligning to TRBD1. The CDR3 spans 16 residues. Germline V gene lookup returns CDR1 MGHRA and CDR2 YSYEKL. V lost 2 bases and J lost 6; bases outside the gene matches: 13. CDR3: CASSQSRSGTVFEQYF. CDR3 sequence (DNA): TGCGCCAGCAGCCAATCGCGATCCGGGACAGTTTTCGAGCAGTACTTC.

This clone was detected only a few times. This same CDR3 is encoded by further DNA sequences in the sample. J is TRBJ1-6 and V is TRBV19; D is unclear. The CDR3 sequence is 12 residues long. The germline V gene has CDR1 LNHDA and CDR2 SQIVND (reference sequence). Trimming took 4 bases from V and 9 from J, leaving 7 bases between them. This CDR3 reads CASSTPGSPLHF. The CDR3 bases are TGTGCCAGTAGTACACCCGGTTCACCCCTCCACTTT.

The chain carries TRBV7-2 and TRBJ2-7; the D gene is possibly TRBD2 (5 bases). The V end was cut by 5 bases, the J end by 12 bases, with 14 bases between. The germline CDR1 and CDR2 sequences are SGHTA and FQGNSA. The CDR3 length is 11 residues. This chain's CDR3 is CASSGGGRVYF. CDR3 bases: TGTGCCAGCAGCGGCGGAGGAAGGGTGTACTTC.

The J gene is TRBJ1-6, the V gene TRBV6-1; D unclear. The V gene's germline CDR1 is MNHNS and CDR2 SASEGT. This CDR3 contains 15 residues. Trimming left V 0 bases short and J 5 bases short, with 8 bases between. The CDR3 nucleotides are TGTGCCAGCAGTGAAGCCTTAATTGATAATTCACCCCTCCACTTT. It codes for CASSEALIDNSPLHF.

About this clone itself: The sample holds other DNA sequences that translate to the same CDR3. CDR3 residues: CASSRDQPQHF. CDR3 in DNA: TGTGCCAGCAGTAGGGATCAGCCCCAGCATTTT. V gene TRBV2 combines with J gene TRBJ1-5; no firm D call. CDR3 length: 11 amino acids. Deletions cut 5 bases from V and 5 bases from J, with 4 bases between. Germline V lookup: CDR1 SNHLY, CDR2 FYNNEI.

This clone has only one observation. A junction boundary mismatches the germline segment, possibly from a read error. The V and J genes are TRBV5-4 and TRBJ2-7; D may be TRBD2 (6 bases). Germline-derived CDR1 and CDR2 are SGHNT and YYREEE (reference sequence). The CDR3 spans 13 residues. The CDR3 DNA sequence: TGTGCCAGCAGCTTGAATACCGGGACTGGGCTTGACTTC. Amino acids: CASSLNTGTGLDF.

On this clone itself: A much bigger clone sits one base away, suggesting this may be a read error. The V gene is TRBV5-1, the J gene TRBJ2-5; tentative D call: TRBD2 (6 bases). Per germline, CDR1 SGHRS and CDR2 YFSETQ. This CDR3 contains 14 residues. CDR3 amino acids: CASNLVRGQETQYF. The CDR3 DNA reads TGCGCCAGCAACTTGGTGCGGGGCCAAGAGACCCAGTACTTC. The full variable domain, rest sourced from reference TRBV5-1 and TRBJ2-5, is KAGVTQTPRYLIKTRGQQVTLSCSPISGHRSVSWYQQTPGQGLQFLFEYFSETQRNKGNFPGRFSGRQFSNSRSEMNVSTLELGDSALYLCASNLVRGQETQYFGPGTRLLVL.

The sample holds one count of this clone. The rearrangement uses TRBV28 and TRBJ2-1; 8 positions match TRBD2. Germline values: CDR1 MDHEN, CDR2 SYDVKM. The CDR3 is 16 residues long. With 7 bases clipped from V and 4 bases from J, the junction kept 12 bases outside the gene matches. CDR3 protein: CASTKSTSGGYNEQFF. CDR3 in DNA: TGTGCCAGCACCAAGTCTACGAGCGGGGGATACAATGAGCAGTTCTTC.

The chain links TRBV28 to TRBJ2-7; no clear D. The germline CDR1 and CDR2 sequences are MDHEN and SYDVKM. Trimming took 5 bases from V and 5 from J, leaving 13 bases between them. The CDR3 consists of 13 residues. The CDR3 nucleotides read TGTGCCAGCAGTCCCCCGGAACTTCACGAGCAGTACTTC. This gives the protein CASSPPELHEQYF.

The CDR3 region has the DNA TGTGCCAGCAGCACGCCCTTCCGGAACACTGAAGCTTTCTTT. Encoded protein: CASSTPFRNTEAFF. The V gene is TRBV7-2, the J gene TRBJ1-1; D not certain. This CDR3 is built from 14 residues. In germline, CDR1 is SGHTA, CDR2 FQGNSA. Between the trimmed V and J ends, which lost 5 bases and 1 base, there was a span of 11 bases.

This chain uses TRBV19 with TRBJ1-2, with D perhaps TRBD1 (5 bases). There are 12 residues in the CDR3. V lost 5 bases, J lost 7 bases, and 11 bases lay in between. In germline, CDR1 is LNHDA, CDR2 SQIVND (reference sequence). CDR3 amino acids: CASSVGTGGYTF. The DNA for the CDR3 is TGTGCCAGTAGTGTTGGGACGGGTGGCTACACCTTC.

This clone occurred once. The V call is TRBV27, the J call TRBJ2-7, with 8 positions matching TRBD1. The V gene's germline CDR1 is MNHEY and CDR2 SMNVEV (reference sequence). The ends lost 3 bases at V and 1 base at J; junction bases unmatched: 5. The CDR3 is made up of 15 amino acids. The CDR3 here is CASSLGRGPSYEQYF. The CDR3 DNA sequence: TGTGCCAGCAGTTTGGGCAGGGGGCCTTCCTACGAGCAGTACTTC.

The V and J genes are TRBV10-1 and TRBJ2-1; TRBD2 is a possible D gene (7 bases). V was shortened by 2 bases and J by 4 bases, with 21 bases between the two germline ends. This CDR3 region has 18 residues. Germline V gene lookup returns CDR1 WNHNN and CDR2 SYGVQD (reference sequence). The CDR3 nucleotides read TGCGCCAGCAGTGAGATCCCCCCGGGGGGCCATTCATACAATGAGCAGTTCTTC. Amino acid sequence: CASSEIPPGGHSYNEQFF.

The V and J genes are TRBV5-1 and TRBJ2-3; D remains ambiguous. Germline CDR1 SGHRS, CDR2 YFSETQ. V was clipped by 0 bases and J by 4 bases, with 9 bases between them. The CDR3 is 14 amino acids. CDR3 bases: TGCGCCAGCAGCTTGGCCCCCGGGCCAGATACGCAGTATTTT. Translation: CASSLAPGPDTQYF.

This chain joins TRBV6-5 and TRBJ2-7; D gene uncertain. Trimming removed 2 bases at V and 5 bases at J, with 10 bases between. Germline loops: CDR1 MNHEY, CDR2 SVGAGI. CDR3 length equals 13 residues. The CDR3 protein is CASSYTRVHEQYF. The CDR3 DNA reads TGTGCCAGCAGTTACACCCGGGTTCACGAGCAGTACTTC.

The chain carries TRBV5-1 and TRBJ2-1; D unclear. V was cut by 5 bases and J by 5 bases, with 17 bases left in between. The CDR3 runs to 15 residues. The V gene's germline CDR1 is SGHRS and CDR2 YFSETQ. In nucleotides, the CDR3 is TGCGCCAGCAGTTACCTCGGTTCCGATAACAATGAGCAGTTCTTC. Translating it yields CASSYLGSDNNEQFF.